This TCR beta chain appears in the sequencing data of a study of neoadjuvant nivolumab and ipilimumab in lung cancer. The table came from immunoSEQ multiplex PCR; TCRdb's copy has only in-frame clones and leaves some out. The sample includes fewer than 20,000 clones, around 77% of them seen just once. Germline CDR1 reads SGHRS; CDR2 reads YFSETQ. Trimming removed 0 bases at V and 7 bases at J, with 16 bases between. The CDR3 runs to 15 residues. The clonotype comes from an adult with non-small cell lung cancer. The sequencing here drew on tumor tissue, taken after neoadjuvant nivolumab, alone or with ipilimumab, at or shortly before surgery. The chain links TRBV5-1 to TRBJ1-2; the D gene is possibly TRBD1 (5 bases). The CDR3 reads CASSLGTSGFSGYTF. The CDR3 bases are TGCGCCAGCAGCTTGGGTACTTCAGGGTTTTCTGGCTACACCTTC.